This T cell receptor beta chain was retrieved from a study of T-cell memory formation after mild COVID-19. Study-wide results and caveats: Clones that contracted from day 15 to 85 were balanced CD4/CD8, while later expanders leaned CD4+. The pre-infection memory compartment contained some responding clones, suggesting cross-reactive memory joined. CD4+ contracting clones were found mainly in CM and EM, and CD8+ ones in EMRA.

There are 13 residues in the CDR3. Per the germline V gene, CDR1 is DFQATT and CDR2 is SNEGSKA (reference sequence). V was clipped by 5 bases and J by 3 bases, with 10 bases between them. TCRdb passed the 5' RACE reads through MiXCR, listing each CDR3 protein once. This table has hundreds of thousands of distinct CDR3 sequences, around a fifth appearing once. The table lists this clonotype with a few counts. Antigen specificity is unknown. Sequenced material: PBMCs or a T cell subset sorted from them (not recorded which). The sequence was collected from a young man who had mild COVID-19 (a few samples of this study predate the infection). Cell type and time point are not known. The V gene is TRBV20-1, the J gene TRBJ1-4; D may be TRBD1 (5 bases). CDR3 in amino acids: CSAPRVPNEKLFF. DNA of the CDR3: TGCAGTGCTCCCAGGGTGCCTAATGAAAAACTGTTTTTT.